This TCR beta chain was sequenced in a study of cytotoxic CD8 clonotypes in ibrutinib-treated CLL. Clones were read by immunoSEQ multiplex PCR, and TCRdb kept only the in-frame ones, dropping some. Found here are some 200,000 clones, 72% of them singletons; the top ten hold roughly 13%. This CDR3 is 14 amino acids long. Germline V gene sequence: CDR1 SEHNR, CDR2 FQNEAQ (reference sequence). V dropped 11 bases and J dropped 2; count of bases not matched to a gene: 10. The input for sequencing was PBMCs, taken after 24 months of ibrutinib treatment. V is TRBV7-9 and J is TRBJ2-3, with 7 bases lining up with TRBD2. The sequence derives from a human donor with chronic lymphocytic leukemia. The CDR3 nucleotides are TGTGCCCGCGCCCGGGACTACAACACAGATACGCAGTATTTT. It codes for CARARDYNTDTQYF.